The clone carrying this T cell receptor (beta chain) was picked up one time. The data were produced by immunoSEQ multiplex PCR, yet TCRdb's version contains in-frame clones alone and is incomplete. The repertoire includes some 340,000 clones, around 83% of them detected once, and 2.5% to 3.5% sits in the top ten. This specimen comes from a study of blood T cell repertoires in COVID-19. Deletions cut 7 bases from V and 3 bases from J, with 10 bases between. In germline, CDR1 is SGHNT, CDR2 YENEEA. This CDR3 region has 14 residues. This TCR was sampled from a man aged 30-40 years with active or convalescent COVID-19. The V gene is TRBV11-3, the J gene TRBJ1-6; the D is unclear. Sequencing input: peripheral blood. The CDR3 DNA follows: TGTGCCAGCAAGGGAGTCAGCTATAATTCACCCCTCCACTTT. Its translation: CASKGVSYNSPLHF.